These 32 T cell receptor beta chains were sequenced from one sample in a study of blood T cell repertoires in COVID-19. Measured with immunoSEQ multiplex PCR; TCRdb has only the in-frame clones, and not every one. The sample yields about 53,000 clones, approximately 82% seen once. Sequencing was done on a sample of peripheral blood. Receptor source: a human donor in a cohort sampled during active COVID-19.

The CDR3 reads CASSVGLFHISTYEQYF. CDR3 DNA: TGTGCCAGCAGCGTCGGGTTGTTTCACATTTCTACCTACGAGCAGTACTTC. The chain is built from TRBV12-1 and TRBJ2-7; TRBD2 is the table's D call and was not checked against the DNA. TRBV12-1 is listed as a pseudogene. The CDR3 totals 17 residues.

The rearrangement uses TRBV19 and TRBJ2-2, with TRBD2 identical over 8 bases. The V gene end was trimmed by 5 bases and the J gene end by 1 base; junction bases not matched to a gene: 6. Germline V lookup: CDR1 LNHDA, CDR2 SQIVND (reference sequence). The CDR3 contains 16 residues. The CDR3 region is CASSLRGGQNTGELFF. The DNA for the CDR3 is TGTGCCAGTAGTCTACGGGGGGGGCAGAACACCGGGGAGCTGTTTTTT.

The chain links TRBV13 to TRBJ1-3, with a possible D match to TRBD1 (6 bases). This CDR3 has 21 residues. The V gene's germline CDR1 is PRHDT and CDR2 FYEKMQ (reference sequence). V lost 5 bases and J lost 1, with 30 bases in between. The CDR3 is CASSRGGMHPIRVLSGNTIYF. In DNA, the CDR3 is TGTGCCAGCAGCAGGGGGGGTATGCACCCGATTAGGGTTTTATCTGGAAACACCATATATTTT.

This chain uses TRBV19 with TRBJ2-2; 7 nucleotides align to TRBD1. J was trimmed by 9 bases and V by 6 bases; bases with no gene match: 13. Per germline, CDR1 LNHDA and CDR2 SQIVND (reference sequence). The CDR3 contains 15 residues. The CDR3 DNA reads TGTGCCAGTAGGTGGGACAGTGACCCGGGGAGGGAGCTGTTTTTT. Translating it yields CASRWDSDPGRELFF. Variable domain in full (rest from reference TRBV19 and TRBJ2-2): DGGITQSPKYLFRKEGQNVTLSCEQNLNHDAMYWYRQDPGQGLRLIYYSQIVNDFQKGDIAEGYSVSREKKESFPLTVTSAQKNPTAFYLCASRWDSDPGRELFFGEGSRLTVL.

The chain has TRBV7-2 and TRBJ2-3, with 9 bases identical to TRBD2. CDR3 length: 15 residues. CDR1 is SGHTA and CDR2 is FQGNSA in the germline V gene. V was clipped by 4 bases and J by 4 bases; unmatched bases: 6. CDR3 DNA: TGTGCCAGCAGCTCGCAAGCGGGGGGTGCAGATACGCAGTATTTT. As protein: CASSSQAGGADTQYF.

The chain couples TRBV27 to TRBJ2-6; weak D call: TRBD2 (6 bases). Germline V gene data show CDR1 as MNHEY and CDR2 as SMNVEV (reference sequence). Between the trimmed V and J ends, which lost 6 bases and 2 bases, there was a span of 20 bases. This CDR3 has 18 residues. CDR3 nucleotide sequence: TGTGCCAGCAGCCGAGGGGACCCCAGGAGGGCTGGGGCCAACGTCCTGACTTTC. Translating gives CASSRGDPRRAGANVLTF.

V gene TRBV7-3 combines with J gene TRBJ2-1, with D possibly matching TRBD2 (5 bases). The ends were cut back, 4 bases at V and 0 bases at J, with 13 bases in the middle. The germline CDR1 and CDR2 sequences are SGHTA and FQGTGA. The CDR3 sequence is 16 residues long. The CDR3 nucleotides read TGTGCCAGCAGCTCCTCTAGCAGCCGCTCCTACAATGAGCAGTTCTTC. Translated: CASSSSSSRSYNEQFF.

The CDR3 DNA reads as TGTGCCAGCAGGACCGGGACAGGGATTTATGGCTACACCTTC. Encoded protein: CASRTGTGIYGYTF. V gene TRBV5-6 combines with J gene TRBJ1-2; 9 bases align to TRBD1. Germline CDR1 reads SGHDT; CDR2 reads YYEEEE. The CDR3 length is 14 residues. Trimming cost V 5 bases and J 5 bases; bases outside gene matches: 7.

This clone has only one observation. The genes are TRBV24-1 and TRBJ2-5, with TRBD1 as a possible D gene (6 bases). Germline CDR1 KGHDR, CDR2 SFDVKD. V was cut by 4 bases and J by 2 bases, with 13 bases left in between. The CDR3 is 15 residues long. In DNA form, the CDR3 reads TGTGCCACCAGTGACCAGAGGACAGCTCAAGAGACCCAGTACTTC. Its protein product is CATSDQRTAQETQYF.

The chain has TRBV9 and TRBJ1-2, with D tentatively TRBD1 (5 bases). Trimming stripped 0 bases from V and 7 bases from J, with 13 bases between. Germline V CDR1 and CDR2: SGDLS, YYNGEE. This CDR3 has 14 amino acids. The CDR3 nucleotides are TGTGCCAGCAGCGTAGACCTCCAAGGGGTTGGCTACACCTTC. The encoded protein is CASSVDLQGVGYTF.

The genes are TRBV11-2 and TRBJ2-1; D is unclear. There are 15 residues in the CDR3. V was shortened by 1 base and J by 0 bases, with 7 bases between the two germline ends. CDR1 is SGHAT, CDR2 FQNNGV, per germline. In nucleotides, the CDR3 is TGTGCCAGCAGCTTAGTTCAGAACTCCTACAATGAGCAGTTCTTC. Protein: CASSLVQNSYNEQFF.

The CDR3 protein is CASSHRDRETQYF. The CDR3 nucleotides read TGTGCCAGCAGCCACAGGGACAGAGAGACCCAGTACTTC. The chain recombines TRBV7-8 with TRBJ2-5; 7 bases agree with TRBD1. Germline CDR1 is SGHVS and CDR2 is FQNEAQ. CDR3 length equals 13 residues. The V and J ends lost 5 bases and 4 bases, in that order; junction bases with no gene match: 4. The whole variable domain, remainder taken from reference TRBV7-8 and TRBJ2-5, is GAGVSQSPRYKVAKRGQDVALRCDPISGHVSLFWYQQALGQGPEFLTYFQNEAQLDKSGLPSDRFFAERPEGSVSTLKIQRTQQEDSAVYLCASSHRDRETQYFGPGTRLLVL.

This clone was detected once. V usage is TRBV6-5 and J usage is TRBJ1-5, with no clear D. The CDR3 is made up of 15 amino acids. From germline, CDR1 is MNHEY and CDR2 SVGAGI. Trimming took off 5 bases at V and 1 base at J, with 12 bases between the two ends. In nucleotides, the CDR3 is TGTGCCAGCAGTACTACCTGGCAGAGCAATCAGCCCCAGCATTTT. Translation: CASSTTWQSNQPQHF.

The chain is built from TRBV11-2 and TRBJ2-2, with a weak D call TRBD2 (6 bases). This CDR3 region has 15 residues. The V end was cut by 7 bases, the J end by 6 bases, with 18 bases between. Germline CDR1 and CDR2: SGHAT and FQNNGV. The CDR3 region is CASTPQVGGAGELFF. In DNA, the CDR3 is TGTGCCAGCACCCCCCAGGTCGGGGGTGCCGGGGAGCTGTTTTTT.

The chain combines TRBV2 with TRBJ2-7; the D gene is possibly TRBD1 (7 bases). The germline V and J ends were trimmed by 2 bases and 2 bases, with 19 bases remaining between them. From germline, CDR1 is SNHLY and CDR2 FYNNEI. CDR3 length: 17 amino acids. The CDR3 loop is CASSEWRGGQAAYEQYF. CDR3 coding DNA: TGTGCCAGCAGTGAATGGCGGGGTGGACAGGCAGCCTACGAGCAGTACTTC.

This clone has just one count. This chain links TRBV18 with TRBJ2-1; 9 nucleotides agree with TRBD2. V trimming: 6 bases; J trimming: 1 base; junction bases outside the gene matches: 19. This CDR3 spans 20 amino acids. The germline gives CDR1 KGHSH, CDR2 LQKENI. The CDR3 protein is CASSLLEVAGAEGSYNEQFF. CDR3 coding DNA: TGTGCCAGCTCCCTATTGGAGGTAGCGGGAGCAGAGGGTTCCTACAATGAGCAGTTCTTC.

V gene TRBV9 combines with J gene TRBJ2-5, with D possibly matching TRBD1 (6 bases). This CDR3 region has 18 residues. Germline V gene sequence: CDR1 SGDLS, CDR2 YYNGEE. Trimming shortened V by 2 bases and J by 5 bases, and 25 bases separated the two germline ends. The CDR3 loop is CASSVRPRPQGVRETQYF. The CDR3 coding sequence is TGTGCCAGCAGCGTTAGACCCCGTCCACAGGGAGTGAGGGAGACCCAGTACTTC.

The V gene is TRBV7-3, the J gene TRBJ2-5; D is undetermined. The V gene's germline CDR1 is SGHTA and CDR2 FQGTGA. The CDR3 sequence is 13 residues long. V lost 1 base and J lost 4, with 7 bases in between. CDR3 nucleotide sequence: TGTGCCAGCAGCTTAATTACTTCAGAGACCCAGTACTTC. Its protein is CASSLITSETQYF.

This rearrangement joins TRBV5-5 to TRBJ2-7, with TRBD1 as a possible D gene (5 bases). Germline values: CDR1 SGHKS, CDR2 YYEKEE (reference sequence). CDR3 length equals 14 residues. Between the trimmed V and J ends, which lost 0 bases and 6 bases, there was a span of 13 bases. The DNA for the CDR3 is TGTGCCAGCAGCTTGGGCAGGGTGAAGCCCGAGCAGTACTTC. This codes for CASSLGRVKPEQYF.

This clone came up a few times. The chain carries TRBV18 and TRBJ1-1; no clear D gene. The V and J ends lost 7 bases and 3 bases respectively, with 6 bases between them. This CDR3 is built from 11 residues. Germline loops: CDR1 KGHSH, CDR2 LQKENI. CDR3 bases: TGTGCCAGCTTTGAGGACACTGAAGCTTTCTTT. It specifies CASFEDTEAFF.

The chain carries TRBV5-5 and TRBJ2-5; no definite D call. Germline CDR1 SGHKS, CDR2 YYEKEE (reference sequence). The CDR3 length is 14 residues. Trimming removed 3 bases at V and 4 bases at J, with 13 bases between. CDR3 loop: CASSSAWATETQYF. The CDR3 nucleotides read TGTGCCAGCAGCTCGGCATGGGCGACAGAGACCCAGTACTTC.

This clone occurred a few times. This chain links TRBV11-2 with TRBJ1-1; 10 bases agree with TRBD1. Germline V lookup: CDR1 SGHAT, CDR2 FQNNGV. The CDR3 is 15 residues long. With 1 base clipped from V and 3 bases from J, the junction kept 2 bases outside the gene matches. In nucleotides, the CDR3 is TGTGCCAGCAGCTTAGGGGGGACAGGGGACACTGAAGCTTTCTTT. This sequence encodes CASSLGGTGDTEAFF.

The chain joins TRBV15 to TRBJ2-5; 7 bases map to TRBD2. The trim removed 2 bases at V and 3 bases at J, leaving 3 bases unmatched. In germline, CDR1 is LNHNV, CDR2 YYDKDF (reference sequence). The CDR3 consists of 14 residues. Written as DNA, the CDR3 is TGTGCCACCAGCAGAACGCTAGCGGAAGAGACCCAGTACTTC. Encoded protein: CATSRTLAEETQYF.

The chain joins TRBV6-5 to TRBJ2-6, with D maybe TRBD1 (6 bases). CDR1 is MNHEY, CDR2 SVGAGI, per germline. Trimming left V 2 bases short and J 0 bases short, with 8 bases between. CDR3 length equals 16 residues. This CDR3 reads CASSYEGGSGANVLTF. CDR3 DNA: TGTGCCAGCAGTTACGAAGGGGGCTCTGGGGCCAACGTCCTGACTTTC.

The rearrangement links TRBV11-3 to TRBJ2-7; 9 nucleotides line up with TRBD1. V shed 10 bases and J 5 bases; nucleotides not matched to a gene: 3. Germline V lookup: CDR1 SGHNT, CDR2 YENEEA. This CDR3 contains 11 residues. The CDR3 spells CANNRGHEQYF. CDR3 sequence (DNA): TGTGCCAATAACAGGGGGCACGAGCAGTACTTC. The full variable domain, its missing parts supplied by reference TRBV11-3 and TRBJ2-7, is EAGVVQSPRYKIIEKKQPVAFWCNPISGHNTLYWYLQNLGQGPELLIRYENEEAVDDSQLPKDRFSAERLKGVDSTLKIQPAELGDSAVYLCANNRGHEQYFGPGTRLTVT.

The rearrangement uses TRBV9 and TRBJ2-1; a possible D gene is TRBD2 (6 bases). Trimming shortened V by 4 bases and J by 7 bases, and 12 bases separated the two germline ends. Germline CDR1 reads SGDLS; CDR2 reads YYNGEE. The CDR3 loop spans 13 amino acids. The CDR3 here is CASSQTSWNEQFF. DNA for the CDR3: TGTGCCAGCAGCCAAACTAGCTGGAATGAGCAGTTCTTC.

The chain carries TRBV19 and TRBJ1-1; D unclear. Trimming took 5 bases from V and 11 from J, leaving 21 bases between them. Germline V gene lookup returns CDR1 LNHDA and CDR2 SQIVND (reference sequence). CDR3 length equals 14 residues. As DNA, the CDR3 is TGTGCCAGTAGTCCCCGTCAGACGGCCTCGGGGGCTTTCTTT. Encoded protein: CASSPRQTASGAFF.

This chain uses TRBV11-2 with TRBJ2-7; 10 nucleotides agree with TRBD2. The CDR3 sequence is 14 residues long. The germline V gene encodes CDR1 SGHAT and CDR2 FQNNGV. J was trimmed by 2 bases and V by 5 bases; bases with no gene match: 3. The CDR3 nucleotides are TGTGCCAGCAGCAGACTAGCGGGCCCCTACGAGCAGTACTTC. Translated, it gives CASSRLAGPYEQYF.

This sequence joins TRBV7-8 and TRBJ2-7; perhaps TRBD2 as D (5 bases). CDR1 and CDR2 (germline): SGHVS, FQNEAQ. This CDR3 is 14 amino acids long. V lost 3 bases and J lost 6, with 15 bases in between. The CDR3 region has the DNA TGTGCCAGCAGCTTGGCAGCATGGGCGGGCGAGCAGTACTTC. Translating it yields CASSLAAWAGEQYF.

The rearrangement uses TRBV5-6 and TRBJ2-7; D perhaps matches TRBD1 (6 bases). The CDR3 is 15 amino acids. Trimming shortened V by 2 bases and J by 4 bases, and 16 bases separated the two germline ends. Germline V lookup: CDR1 SGHDT, CDR2 YYEEEE. DNA of the CDR3: TGTGCCAGCAGCTTTTCGGCAGGGGTATTTTACGAGCAGTACTTC. This codes for CASSFSAGVFYEQYF.

This rearrangement joins TRBV19 to TRBJ2-3; 7 positions match TRBD2. The length of the CDR3 is 16 residues. Germline V lookup: CDR1 LNHDA, CDR2 SQIVND (reference sequence). V lost 5 bases to trimming and J lost 6 bases; unmatched junction nucleotides: 14. The CDR3 DNA follows: TGTGCCAGTAGTGTATACTCCTCTCCCGGGGGGGATACGCAGTATTTT. It specifies CASSVYSSPGGDTQYF.

This sequence joins TRBV3-1 (or the pseudogene TRBV3-2) and TRBJ1-6; possibly TRBD1 for D (5 bases). V dropped 1 base and J dropped 13 bases, with 11 bases sitting between them. Germline V gene lookup returns CDR1 LGHDT and CDR2 YNNKEL (reference sequence). The CDR3 totals 13 residues. CDR3 amino acids: CASSQAAGPPLHF. The CDR3 DNA follows: TGTGCCAGCAGCCAAGCTGCGGGACCCCCCCTCCACTTT.